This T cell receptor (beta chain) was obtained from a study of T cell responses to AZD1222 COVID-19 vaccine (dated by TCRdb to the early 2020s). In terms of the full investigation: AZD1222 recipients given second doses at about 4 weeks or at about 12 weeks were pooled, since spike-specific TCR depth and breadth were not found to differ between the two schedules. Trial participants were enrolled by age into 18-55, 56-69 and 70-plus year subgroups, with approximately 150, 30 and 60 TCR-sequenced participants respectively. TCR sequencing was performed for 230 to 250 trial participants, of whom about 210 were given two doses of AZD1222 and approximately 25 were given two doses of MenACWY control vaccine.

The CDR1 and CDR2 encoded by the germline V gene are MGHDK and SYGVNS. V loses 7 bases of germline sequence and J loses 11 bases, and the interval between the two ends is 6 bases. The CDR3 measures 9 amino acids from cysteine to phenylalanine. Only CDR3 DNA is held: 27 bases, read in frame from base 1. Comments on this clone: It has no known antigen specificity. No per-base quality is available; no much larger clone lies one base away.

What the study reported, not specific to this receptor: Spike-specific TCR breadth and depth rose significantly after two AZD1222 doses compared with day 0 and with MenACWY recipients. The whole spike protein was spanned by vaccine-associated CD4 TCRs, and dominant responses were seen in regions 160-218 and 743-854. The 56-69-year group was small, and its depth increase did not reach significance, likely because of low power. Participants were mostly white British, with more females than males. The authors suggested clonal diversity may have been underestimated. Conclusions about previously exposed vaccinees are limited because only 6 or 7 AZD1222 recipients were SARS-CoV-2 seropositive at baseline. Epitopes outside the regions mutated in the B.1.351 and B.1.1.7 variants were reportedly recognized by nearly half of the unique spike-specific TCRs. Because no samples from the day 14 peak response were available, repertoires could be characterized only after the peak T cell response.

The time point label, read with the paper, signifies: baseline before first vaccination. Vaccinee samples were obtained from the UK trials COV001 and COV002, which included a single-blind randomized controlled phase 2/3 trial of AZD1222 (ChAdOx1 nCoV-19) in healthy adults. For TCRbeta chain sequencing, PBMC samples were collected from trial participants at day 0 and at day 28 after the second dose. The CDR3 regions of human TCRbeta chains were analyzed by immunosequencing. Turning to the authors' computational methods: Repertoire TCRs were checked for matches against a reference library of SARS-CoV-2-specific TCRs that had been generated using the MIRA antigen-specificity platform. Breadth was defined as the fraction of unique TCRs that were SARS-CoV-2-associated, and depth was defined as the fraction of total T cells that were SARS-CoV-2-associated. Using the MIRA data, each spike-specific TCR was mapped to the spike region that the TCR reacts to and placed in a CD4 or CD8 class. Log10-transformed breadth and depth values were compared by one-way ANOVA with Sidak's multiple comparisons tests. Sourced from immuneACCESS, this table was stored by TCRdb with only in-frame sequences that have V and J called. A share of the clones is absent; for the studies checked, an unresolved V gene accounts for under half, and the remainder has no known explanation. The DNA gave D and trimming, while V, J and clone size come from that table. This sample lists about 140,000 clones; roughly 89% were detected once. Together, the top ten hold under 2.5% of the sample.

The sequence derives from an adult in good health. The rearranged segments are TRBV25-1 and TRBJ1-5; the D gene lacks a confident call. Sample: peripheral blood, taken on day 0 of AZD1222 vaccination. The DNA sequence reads TGTGCCAGCATCAAGTCCCAGCATTTT. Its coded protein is CASIKSQHF. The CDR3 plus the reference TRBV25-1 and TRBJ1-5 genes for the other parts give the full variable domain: EADIYQTPRYLVIGTGKKITLECSQTMGHDKMYWYQQDPGMELHLIHYSYGVNSTEKGDLSSESTVSRIRTEHFPLTLESARPSHTSQYLCASIKSQHFGDGTRLSIL.